One and the same sample provided the 28 T cell receptor beta chains below, sequenced in a study of blood T cell repertoires in COVID-19. Some clones are missing from TCRdb's copy, which holds only in-frame ones; the method was immunoSEQ multiplex PCR. Of approximately 440,000 clones detected, about 90% appear once; the ten largest clones hold under 0.75%. The specimen sequenced was PBMCs or T cells enriched from blood (not recorded which). These receptors originate from a woman aged 18-35 years who had recovered from COVID-19.

The rearrangement joins TRBV7-2 to TRBJ2-3; D is perhaps TRBD1 (6 bases). The V gene's germline CDR1 is SGHTA and CDR2 FQGNSA. This CDR3 contains 14 residues. Deletions cut 1 base from V and 5 bases from J, with 10 bases between. The CDR3 DNA is TGTGCCAGCAGCTTAGACAGGGAGAAAGATACGCAGTATTTT. Translating gives CASSLDREKDTQYF.

This clone was picked up one time. The rearrangement links TRBV30 to TRBJ1-2; TRBD1 matches 9 bases. CDR1 is GTSNPN, CDR2 SVGIG, per germline (reference sequence). Trimming took 2 bases from V and 8 from J; bases not matched to a gene: 6. This CDR3 contains 13 residues. CDR3: CAWSQRTGDGYTF. The CDR3 coding sequence is TGTGCCTGGAGTCAGAGGACAGGGGACGGCTACACCTTC.

The V call is TRBV2, the J call TRBJ1-1; D is ambiguous. The CDR3 is 14 residues long. V was pared by 1 base and J by 3 bases, with 9 bases between. The germline CDR1 and CDR2 sequences are SNHLY and FYNNEI. The CDR3 is CASSEVGGDTEAFF. CDR3 DNA sequence: TGTGCCAGCAGTGAAGTGGGAGGCGACACTGAAGCTTTCTTT. Full variable domain (missing parts from reference TRBV2 and TRBJ1-1): EPEVTQTPSHQVTQMGQEVILRCVPISNHLYFYWYRQILGQKVEFLVSFYNNEISEKSEIFDDQFSVERPDGSNFTLKIRSTKLEDSAMYFCASSEVGGDTEAFFGQGTRLTVV.

V gene TRBV6-5 combines with J gene TRBJ1-1; D is uncertain. V was clipped by 5 bases and J by 4 bases, with 11 bases between them. Germline CDR1 and CDR2: MNHEY and SVGAGI. The CDR3 totals 13 residues. CDR3 residues: CASSTALSTEAFF. As DNA, the CDR3 is TGTGCCAGCAGTACAGCCCTGAGCACTGAAGCTTTCTTT.

This chain links TRBV6-5 with TRBJ1-4; D perhaps matches TRBD1 (5 bases). CDR1 and CDR2 (germline): MNHEY, SVGAGI. The ends were cut back, 4 bases at V and 0 bases at J, with 12 bases in the middle. The CDR3 sequence is 16 residues long. The CDR3 loop reads CASSSRGFPTNEKLFF. DNA of the CDR3: TGTGCCAGCAGTTCTCGGGGGTTTCCAACTAATGAAAAACTGTTTTTT.

The rearrangement links TRBV7-9 to TRBJ2-3; D may be TRBD1 (5 bases). Per the germline V gene, CDR1 is SEHNR and CDR2 is FQNEAQ (reference sequence). This CDR3 has 17 residues. Trimming took off 5 bases at V and 6 bases at J, with 24 bases between the two ends. CDR3 nucleotides: TGTGCCAGCAGCCTAGACGGAAGTGGCAGGGTTTTGGATACGCAGTATTTT. Protein: CASSLDGSGRVLDTQYF. Using reference TRBV7-9 and TRBJ2-3 for the parts outside the CDR3, the full variable domain is DTGVSQNPRHKITKRGQNVTFRCDPISEHNRLYWYRQTLGQGPEFLTYFQNEAQLEKSRLLSDRFSAERPKGSFSTLEIQRTEQGDSAMYLCASSLDGSGRVLDTQYFGPGTRLTVL.

The CDR3 DNA is TGTGCCAGTAGTCCTTCGGGCGGGAGCTCCTACGAGCAGTACTTC. It encodes CASSPSGGSSYEQYF. This rearrangement joins TRBV19 to TRBJ2-7; 7 nucleotides align to TRBD2. V lost 5 bases and J lost 0; bases outside the gene matches: 7. Germline loops: CDR1 LNHDA, CDR2 SQIVND (reference sequence). The CDR3 runs to 15 residues.

On this clone itself: Other DNA sequences in the same sample also yield this CDR3. The chain is built from TRBV18 and TRBJ1-1, with D perhaps TRBD1 (5 bases). The CDR3 is 13 residues long. Trimming removed 3 bases at V and 5 bases at J, with 10 bases between. Per the germline V gene, CDR1 is KGHSH and CDR2 is LQKENI. The DNA of the CDR3 is TGTGCCAGCTCACCCGTCGGGGGAACTGAAGCTTTCTTT. Translation gives CASSPVGGTEAFF.

The rearrangement uses TRBV5-1 and TRBJ2-5, with D maybe TRBD1 (5 bases). The germline V gene encodes CDR1 SGHRS and CDR2 YFSETQ. V lost 4 bases and J 3 bases, leaving 10 bases between the germline ends. The CDR3 sequence is 13 residues long. The CDR3 region has the DNA TGCGCCAGCAGCGGAGACAGAAAAGAGACCCAGTACTTC. Encoded protein: CASSGDRKETQYF.

V gene TRBV7-2 combines with J gene TRBJ1-5; D unresolved. Germline V gene data show CDR1 as SGHTA and CDR2 as FQGNSA. This CDR3 region has 15 residues. V gave up 5 bases and J gave up 2 bases, with 13 bases separating them. DNA for the CDR3: TGTGCCAGCAGCCTATTTAAATTAGGCAATCAGCCCCAGCATTTT. It is translated as CASSLFKLGNQPQHF.

This clone was seen only once. This chain links TRBV6-5 with TRBJ2-7; 8 bases are a match to TRBD2. The V gene's germline CDR1 is MNHEY and CDR2 SVGAGI. CDR3 length equals 14 residues. After removal of 7 bases from V and 0 bases from J, the junction contained 5 bases not matched to a gene. CDR3 nucleotides: TGTGCCAGCACCCCCGGGACTAGCTCCTACGAGCAGTACTTC. It encodes CASTPGTSSYEQYF.

Only one count was recorded for this clone. In DNA, the CDR3 is TGCGCCAGCAGCGAGACCGGGACAGCTTTCAATGAGCAGTTCTTC. Its protein is CASSETGTAFNEQFF. The gene calls are TRBV5-1 and TRBJ2-1; TRBD1 aligns across 7 bases. Germline values: CDR1 SGHRS, CDR2 YFSETQ. The CDR3 is made up of 15 amino acids. V lost 4 bases, J lost 6 bases, and 10 bases stayed unmatched. Full variable domain (missing parts from reference TRBV5-1 and TRBJ2-1): KAGVTQTPRYLIKTRGQQVTLSCSPISGHRSVSWYQQTPGQGLQFLFEYFSETQRNKGNFPGRFSGRQFSNSRSEMNVSTLELGDSALYLCASSETGTAFNEQFFGPGTRLTVL.

The chain is built from TRBV24-1 and TRBJ2-3, with 8 bases aligning to TRBD2. J gave up 1 base and V 5 bases, and 4 bases lay outside the gene matches. The CDR3 has 15 amino acids. Germline V gene sequence: CDR1 KGHDR, CDR2 SFDVKD. CDR3 in DNA: TGTGCCACCAGTGTATCAGCGGGGGGCACAGATACGCAGTATTTT. Protein: CATSVSAGGTDTQYF.

V and J are TRBV7-9 and TRBJ1-1; D remains unclear. Trimming shortened V by 7 bases and J by 2 bases, and 11 bases separated the two germline ends. The CDR3 totals 13 residues. Germline assignment: CDR1 SEHNR and CDR2 FQNEAQ (reference sequence). In DNA, the CDR3 is TGTGCCAGCAACCTTCAGACAAACACTGAAGCTTTCTTT. Protein product: CASNLQTNTEAFF.

The V gene is TRBV5-6, the J gene TRBJ2-3, with D possibly matching TRBD2 (6 bases). Trimming pared 0 bases from V and 2 bases from J, leaving 16 bases between. The germline V gene encodes CDR1 SGHDT and CDR2 YYEEEE. This CDR3 is 17 amino acids long. CDR3 sequence (DNA): TGTGCCAGCAGCTTGGCTGGTTTCAGGGACTTCACAGATACGCAGTATTTT. As protein: CASSLAGFRDFTDTQYF.

CDR3 sequence: CASSQGPRLNEQFF. The CDR3 DNA is TGTGCCAGCAGTCAGGGGCCCCGACTCAATGAGCAGTTCTTC. V gene TRBV2 combines with J gene TRBJ2-1, with D possibly being TRBD1 (6 bases). This CDR3 is built from 14 residues. The V end lost 5 bases, the J end lost 6 bases, and 14 bases lay between the germline ends. Germline loops: CDR1 SNHLY, CDR2 FYNNEI.

The rearrangement links TRBV28 to TRBJ2-1, with D possibly TRBD1 on 6 matching bases. The CDR3 consists of 12 residues. Trimming pared 4 bases from V and 10 bases from J, leaving 11 bases between. Germline V CDR1 and CDR2: MDHEN, SYDVKM. CDR3 nucleotide sequence: TGTGCCAGCAGTTGGCAGGGGAAAGAGCAGTTCTTC. It specifies CASSWQGKEQFF.

The rearrangement links TRBV12-3 or TRBV12-4 to TRBJ1-2; perhaps TRBD1 as D (6 bases). V lost 7 bases and J lost 7, with 13 bases in between. This CDR3 is 12 amino acids long. The CDR3 nucleotides read TGTGCCAGCAATCAAAACAGGGTTGGCTACACCTTC. As protein: CASNQNRVGYTF.

V usage is TRBV19 and J usage is TRBJ1-1, with no clear D. V lost 10 bases and J 1 base, leaving 13 bases between the germline ends. Germline loops: CDR1 LNHDA, CDR2 SQIVND (reference sequence). The CDR3 contains 13 residues. The CDR3 DNA reads TGTGCCATCCGCCTATACCAGAACACTGAAGCTTTCTTT. Residues: CAIRLYQNTEAFF. Complete variable domain (other parts from reference TRBV19 and TRBJ1-1): DGGITQSPKYLFRKEGQNVTLSCEQNLNHDAMYWYRQDPGQGLRLIYYSQIVNDFQKGDIAEGYSVSREKKESFPLTVTSAQKNPTAFYLCAIRLYQNTEAFFGQGTRLTVV.

This clone has just a few counts. The V and J genes are TRBV4-1 and TRBJ1-6; a possible D gene is TRBD1 (5 bases). CDR3 length: 16 residues. The V end was cut by 0 bases, the J end by 9 bases, with 15 bases between. CDR1 and CDR2 from the germline V gene are MGHRA and YSYEKL. The CDR3 loop reads CASSQDGAGLGSPLHF. Written as DNA, the CDR3 is TGCGCCAGCAGCCAAGACGGTGCAGGGCTCGGTTCACCCCTCCACTTT.

V usage is TRBV6-5 and J usage is TRBJ1-6; 7 nucleotides agree with TRBD1. The CDR3 length is 12 residues. V was pared by 8 bases and J by 7 bases, with 2 bases of the junction left unmatched. Germline lookup yields CDR1 MNHEY and CDR2 SVGAGI. CDR3 sequence: CASRDSNSPLHF. In DNA form, the CDR3 reads TGTGCCAGCCGGGACAGCAATTCACCCCTCCACTTT.

CDR3 bases: TGTGCCACCAGCTCGATGGGGCAGGACCAGGAAAAACTGTTTTTT. Translation: CATSSMGQDQEKLFF. The chain uses TRBV15 and TRBJ1-4; TRBD1 might be the D (5 bases). Germline V gives CDR1 LNHNV, CDR2 YYDKDF (reference sequence). The CDR3 contains 15 residues. Trimming cost V 5 bases and J 8 bases, with 18 bases left between them. Based on the CDR3 plus reference TRBV15 and TRBJ1-4, the full variable domain is DAMVIQNPRYQVTQFGKPVTLSCSQTLNHNVMYWYQQKSSQAPKLLFHYYDKDFNNEADTPDNFQSRRPNTSFCFLDIRSPGLGDTAMYLCATSSMGQDQEKLFFGSGTQLSVL.

The J gene is TRBJ1-2, the V gene TRBV6-4; TRBD1 aligns across 10 bases. V was clipped by 10 bases and J by 4 bases; unmatched bases: 6. CDR1 is MRHNA, CDR2 SNTAGT, per germline. This CDR3 contains 13 residues. CDR3 bases: TGTGCCATTCCGGGACAGGGGTGCTATGGCTACACCTTC. It is translated as CAIPGQGCYGYTF.

This chain uses TRBV5-1 with TRBJ1-2; 7 bases are a match to TRBD1. There are 13 residues in the CDR3. The ends lost 3 bases at V and 7 bases at J; junction bases unmatched: 6. From germline, CDR1 is SGHRS and CDR2 YFSETQ. The CDR3 sequence: CASSSDRAGGYTF. In nucleotides, the CDR3 is TGCGCCAGCAGCTCAGACAGGGCTGGTGGCTACACCTTC.

V usage is TRBV28 and J usage is TRBJ1-1, with TRBD1 as a possible D gene (6 bases). Germline-derived CDR1 and CDR2 are MDHEN and SYDVKM. This CDR3 has 15 amino acids. Trimming removed 4 bases from V and 5 bases from J, with 17 bases in between. CDR3 protein: CASSSPQGEGTEAFF. CDR3 DNA: TGTGCCAGCAGTTCACCACAGGGTGAGGGAACTGAAGCTTTCTTT.

The rearrangement joins TRBV4-2 to TRBJ1-6; D unclear. Trimming took 4 bases from V and 0 from J, leaving 10 bases between them. The CDR3 is 16 residues long. Germline V gene data show CDR1 as LGHNA and CDR2 as YNFKEQ. CDR3 sequence: CASSPPTGSYNSPLHF. The CDR3, as DNA: TGTGCCAGCAGCCCCCCCACCGGCTCCTATAATTCACCCCTCCACTTT.

The V call is TRBV5-1, the J call TRBJ1-2, with TRBD1 matching 10 bases. The ends lost 4 bases at V and 1 base at J; junction bases unmatched: 4. This CDR3 comprises 15 residues. CDR1 is SGHRS and CDR2 is YFSETQ in the germline V gene. The CDR3 loop reads CASSPGTGDNYGYTF. In DNA form, the CDR3 reads TGCGCCAGCAGCCCCGGGACAGGGGATAACTATGGCTACACCTTC.

V is TRBV7-2 and J is TRBJ2-5; tentative D call: TRBD1 (6 bases). Between the trimmed V and J ends, which lost 5 bases and 4 bases, there was a span of 14 bases. Germline V CDR1 and CDR2: SGHTA, FQGNSA. CDR3 length: 14 residues. The CDR3 loop is CASSLGTSGETQYF. In DNA form, the CDR3 reads TGTGCCAGCAGCCTCGGGACATCTGGAGAGACCCAGTACTTC.